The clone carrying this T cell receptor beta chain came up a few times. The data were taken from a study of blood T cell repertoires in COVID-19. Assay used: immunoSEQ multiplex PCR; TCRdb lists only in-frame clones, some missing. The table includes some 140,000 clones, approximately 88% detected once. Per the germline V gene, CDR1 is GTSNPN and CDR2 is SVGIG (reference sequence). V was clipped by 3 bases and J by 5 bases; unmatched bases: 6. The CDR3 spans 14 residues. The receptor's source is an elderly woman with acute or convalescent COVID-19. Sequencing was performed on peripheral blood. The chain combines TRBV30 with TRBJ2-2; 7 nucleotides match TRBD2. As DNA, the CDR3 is TGTGCCTGGAGCTCCGGGGGAGGGACCGGGGAGCTGTTTTTT. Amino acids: CAWSSGGGTGELFF.